The 31 T cell receptor beta chains given below trace back to one sample, sequenced in a study of blood T cell repertoires in COVID-19. Measured with immunoSEQ multiplex PCR; TCRdb has only the in-frame clones, and not every one. Of 200,000 to 250,000 clones listed, roughly 88% are singletons. Sequenced sample: PBMCs or T cells enriched from blood (not recorded which). These receptors all come from a woman between 45 and 65 years old with acute COVID-19.

The gene calls are TRBV11-2 and TRBJ2-7; 9 nucleotides align to TRBD1. CDR3 size: 16 residues. V trimming: 5 bases; J trimming: 0 bases; junction bases outside the gene matches: 8. Looked up from germline, CDR1 is SGHAT and CDR2 is FQNNGV. DNA for the CDR3: TGTGCCAGCAGCCCCGCTTCGACAGGGGGCTCCTACGAGCAGTACTTC. Protein product: CASSPASTGGSYEQYF.

The chain combines TRBV6-4 with TRBJ2-1; D remains ambiguous. The germline gives CDR1 MRHNA, CDR2 SNTAGT. The CDR3 sequence is 13 residues long. Trimming pared 4 bases from V and 6 bases from J, leaving 10 bases between. CDR3 sequence: CASSAERPNEQFF. The DNA for the CDR3 is TGTGCCAGCAGTGCCGAGCGCCCCAATGAGCAGTTCTTC.

CDR3: CASSMRDSNEKLFF. The CDR3 DNA reads TGTGCCAGTAGTATGAGGGACTCTAATGAAAAACTGTTTTTT. This chain uses TRBV19 with TRBJ1-4; D perhaps matches TRBD1 (5 bases). CDR3 length: 14 amino acids. Trimming left V 3 bases short and J 3 bases short, with 8 bases between. CDR1 is LNHDA and CDR2 is SQIVND in the germline V gene (reference sequence).

V usage is TRBV9 and J usage is TRBJ2-2; D unclear. In germline, CDR1 is SGDLS, CDR2 YYNGEE. The CDR3 length is 11 residues. V lost 3 bases and J 6 bases, leaving 3 bases between the germline ends. CDR3 bases: TGTGCCAGCAGCGCCGCCGGGGAGCTGTTTTTT. Protein product: CASSAAGELFF.

The chain uses TRBV5-6 and TRBJ1-6, with D perhaps TRBD1 (5 bases). V was cut by 0 bases and J by 7 bases, with 8 bases left in between. This CDR3 is built from 14 residues. Germline V gene sequence: CDR1 SGHDT, CDR2 YYEEEE. The CDR3 protein is CASSLVGQNSPLHF. The DNA for the CDR3 is TGTGCCAGCAGCTTGGTAGGACAAAATTCACCCCTCCACTTT.

The rearrangement links TRBV25-1 to TRBJ2-7; TRBD2 matches 8 bases. Losses at the gene ends were 5 bases for V and 0 bases for J; bases not matched to a gene: 3. The germline CDR1 and CDR2 sequences are MGHDK and SYGVNS. The CDR3 length is 14 residues. The CDR3 here is CASSIAGSSYEQYF. DNA for the CDR3: TGTGCCAGCAGTATAGCGGGGAGCTCCTACGAGCAGTACTTC.

This chain links TRBV11-1 with TRBJ1-3; D uncertain. This CDR3 region has 13 residues. V shed 5 bases and J shed 0 bases, with 5 bases lying between them. In germline, CDR1 is SGHAT, CDR2 FQDESV (reference sequence). CDR3 residues: CASSSPSGNTIYF. In nucleotides, the CDR3 is TGTGCCAGCAGCAGCCCCTCTGGAAACACCATATATTTT.

The V gene is TRBV5-1, the J gene TRBJ1-2, with TRBD1 identical over 7 bases. V shed 2 bases and J 1 base; nucleotides not matched to a gene: 2. The germline gives CDR1 SGHRS, CDR2 YFSETQ. There are 14 residues in the CDR3. CDR3 in DNA: TGCGCCAGCAGCTTTGACAGGGTTAACTATGGCTACACCTTC. Residues: CASSFDRVNYGYTF.

This rearrangement joins TRBV21-1 to TRBJ2-5; TRBD2 is the table's D call, not checked against the DNA. TRBV21-1 is an annotated pseudogene. CDR3 size: 19 residues. The CDR3 sequence is CASSKVGGLAGATQETQYF. The CDR3, as DNA: TGTGCCAGCAGCAAAGTGGGGGGACTAGCGGGAGCGACTCAAGAGACCCAGTACTTC.

The CDR3 bases are TGTGCCAGCAGCTGGGGACTAGCGGGGACAGATACGCAGTATTTT. Translated: CASSWGLAGTDTQYF. This chain links TRBV5-4 with TRBJ2-3, with 13 bases identical to TRBD2. V lost 3 bases to trimming and J lost 3 bases; unmatched junction nucleotides: 1. CDR1 and CDR2 from the germline V gene are SGHNT and YYREEE (reference sequence). This CDR3 contains 15 residues.

The chain employs TRBV12-3 or TRBV12-4 and TRBJ1-2; no firm D call. The CDR3 is 13 amino acids. V was cut by 6 bases and J by 5 bases, with 13 bases left in between. The chain's CDR3 is CASRVGVGYGYTF. CDR3 DNA: TGTGCCAGCAGGGTGGGAGTGGGGTATGGCTACACCTTC.

The chain has TRBV3-1 (or the pseudogene TRBV3-2) and TRBJ1-6; unclear D gene. Germline V gene data show CDR1 as LGHDT and CDR2 as YNNKEL (reference sequence). V was clipped by 4 bases and J by 1 base, with 8 bases between them. This CDR3 comprises 15 residues. The CDR3 here is CASSLQASYNSPLHF. CDR3 DNA: TGTGCCAGCAGCCTTCAGGCTTCCTATAATTCACCCCTCCACTTT.

This chain joins TRBV2 and TRBJ2-1; 13 positions match TRBD2. Germline CDR1 and CDR2: SNHLY and FYNNEI. The CDR3 spans 17 residues. The V gene end was trimmed by 4 bases and the J gene end by 6 bases; junction bases not matched to a gene: 9. DNA of the CDR3: TGTGCCAGCAGTGGTTCGGTCACTAGCGGGAGGGCCAATGAGCAGTTCTTC. Encoded protein: CASSGSVTSGRANEQFF.

V usage is TRBV13 and J usage is TRBJ1-2, with D possibly being TRBD1 (6 bases). With 0 bases removed from V and 6 bases from J, the gap between germline ends came to 11 bases. Per the germline V gene, CDR1 is PRHDT and CDR2 is FYEKMQ (reference sequence). The CDR3 sequence is 14 residues long. The CDR3 DNA reads TGTGCCAGCAGCTTAGGCCAGGGGATTGATGGCTACACCTTC. Translating it yields CASSLGQGIDGYTF.

The V call is TRBV3-1 (or the pseudogene TRBV3-2), the J call TRBJ1-4; 8 bases are a match to TRBD1. V lost 1 base to trimming and J lost 5 bases; unmatched junction nucleotides: 3. Germline CDR1 LGHDT, CDR2 YNNKEL (reference sequence). The CDR3 has 15 amino acids. For the CDR3, the DNA is TGTGCCAGCAGCCAAGGGACAGGGAGGAATGAAAAACTGTTTTTT. It yields the protein CASSQGTGRNEKLFF.

The chain is built from TRBV28 and TRBJ1-3; 7 nucleotides align to TRBD1. V lost 7 bases and J lost 0; bases outside the gene matches: 3. In germline, CDR1 is MDHEN, CDR2 SYDVKM. This CDR3 spans 14 amino acids. This CDR3 reads CASTRDSSGNTIYF. DNA of the CDR3: TGTGCCAGCACTCGGGACAGCTCTGGAAACACCATATATTTT.

To note about this clone: A junction end diverges from the germline sequence, so it may reflect a read error. The genes are TRBV29-1 and TRBJ2-5; TRBD1 matches at 7 bases. In germline, CDR1 is SQVTM, CDR2 ANQGSEA. This CDR3 has 10 amino acids. CDR3 nucleotides: TGCAGCGTTGAGATCGGGACAGCGCACTTC. Protein sequence: CSVEIGTAHF.

This sequence joins TRBV28 and TRBJ1-2; a possible D gene is TRBD1 (6 bases). The CDR3 sequence is 13 residues long. V dropped 1 base and J dropped 13 bases, with 16 bases sitting between them. In germline, CDR1 is MDHEN, CDR2 SYDVKM. The CDR3 sequence: CASSLFGGAVPTF. The CDR3 bases are TGTGCCAGCAGTTTATTTGGGGGCGCAGTACCCACCTTC.

The chain has TRBV9 and TRBJ1-1; TRBD1 matches at 10 bases. J lost 0 bases, V lost 0 bases, and 8 bases had no gene match. CDR3 length equals 18 residues. The germline V gene has CDR1 SGDLS and CDR2 YYNGEE. CDR3 nucleotides: TGTGCCAGCAGCGTAGCAACACCGGGACAGGGGATGAACACTGAAGCTTTCTTT. Translated, it gives CASSVATPGQGMNTEAFF. Full variable domain (missing parts from reference TRBV9 and TRBJ1-1): DSGVTQTPKHLITATGQRVTLRCSPRSGDLSVYWYQQSLDQGLQFLIQYYNGEERAKGNILERFSAQQFPDLHSELNLSSLELGDSALYFCASSVATPGQGMNTEAFFGQGTRLTVV.

The V gene is TRBV9, the J gene TRBJ2-1; possible D gene TRBD2, 6 bases. There are 17 residues in the CDR3. With 0 bases removed from V and 6 bases from J, the gap between germline ends came to 19 bases. CDR1 is SGDLS and CDR2 is YYNGEE in the germline V gene. The CDR3 sequence is CASSVESGPGESNEQFF. CDR3 DNA sequence: TGTGCCAGCAGCGTAGAGTCGGGTCCGGGAGAATCCAATGAGCAGTTCTTC.

The chain joins TRBV27 to TRBJ2-1; 9 positions match TRBD2. Germline-derived CDR1 and CDR2 are MNHEY and SMNVEV (reference sequence). The trim removed 7 bases at V and 8 bases at J, leaving 9 bases unmatched. The length of the CDR3 is 14 residues. This CDR3 is CASTGGRVRDEQFF. In DNA form, the CDR3 reads TGTGCCAGCACTGGCGGGAGGGTGAGAGATGAGCAGTTCTTC.

The chain recombines TRBV13 with TRBJ2-1; 7 bases fit TRBD1. The CDR3 sequence is 16 residues long. Germline-derived CDR1 and CDR2 are PRHDT and FYEKMQ (reference sequence). The V gene end was trimmed by 1 base and the J gene end by 0 bases; junction bases not matched to a gene: 3. Written as DNA, the CDR3 is TGTGCCAGCAGCTTAGTAGGGGGCCGCTCCTACAATGAGCAGTTCTTC. Translated: CASSLVGGRSYNEQFF.

This clone occurred once. The chain joins TRBV9 to TRBJ1-3, with TRBD1 as a possible D gene (5 bases). Germline lookup yields CDR1 SGDLS and CDR2 YYNGEE. The CDR3 contains 14 residues. Trimming pared 3 bases from V and 3 bases from J, leaving 10 bases between. CDR3 sequence reads: CASSGQWDGNTIYF. In DNA, the CDR3 is TGTGCCAGCAGCGGACAGTGGGATGGAAACACCATATATTTT.

The chain links TRBV2 to TRBJ1-4; 12 positions agree with TRBD1. Trimming cost V 6 bases and J 7 bases; bases outside gene matches: 12. The CDR3 extends over 17 amino acids. Germline lookup yields CDR1 SNHLY and CDR2 FYNNEI. This CDR3 is CASSAPGQGAQVEKLFF. As DNA, the CDR3 is TGTGCCAGCAGCGCCCCGGGACAGGGGGCGCAAGTTGAAAAACTGTTTTTT.

The rearrangement joins TRBV4-1 to TRBJ1-2; the D is unclear. The CDR3 covers 13 residues. V was shortened by 1 base and J by 8 bases, with 11 bases between the two germline ends. Germline V gene sequence: CDR1 MGHRA, CDR2 YSYEKL. The CDR3 protein is CASSQGPGNGYTF. The CDR3 bases are TGCGCCAGCAGCCAAGGTCCGGGGAACGGCTACACCTTC.

The V gene is TRBV28, the J gene TRBJ1-5, with 8 bases aligning to TRBD1. The junction had 9 bases not matched to a gene; V was cut back by 4 bases and J by 7 bases. The CDR3 sequence is 15 residues long. The V gene's germline CDR1 is MDHEN and CDR2 SYDVKM. This CDR3 is CASSYAGGGYQPQHF. The CDR3, as DNA: TGTGCCAGCAGTTACGCAGGGGGCGGTTACCAGCCCCAGCATTTT.

This chain uses TRBV5-1 with TRBJ2-1; D not resolved. V was pared by 2 bases and J by 3 bases, with 6 bases between. From germline, CDR1 is SGHRS and CDR2 YFSETQ. This CDR3 has 13 residues. The CDR3 region is CASSLSLYNEQFF. CDR3 nucleotides: TGCGCCAGCAGCTTATCCCTCTACAATGAGCAGTTCTTC.

This clone was picked up one time. The V and J genes are TRBV19 and TRBJ1-5, with 8 bases matching TRBD1. V was pared by 1 base and J by 8 bases, with 7 bases of the junction left unmatched. The germline V gene has CDR1 LNHDA and CDR2 SQIVND (reference sequence). The CDR3 covers 15 residues. In DNA, the CDR3 is TGTGCCAGTAGTATAGGAGGACAGGGTATGAAGCCCCAGCATTTT. Encoded protein: CASSIGGQGMKPQHF.

The chain combines TRBV6-2 or TRBV6-3 with TRBJ2-7; TRBD2 agrees at 9 bases. Germline V gene lookup returns CDR1 MNHEY and CDR2 SVGEGT. The CDR3 loop spans 15 amino acids. V trimming: 4 bases; J trimming: 5 bases; junction bases outside the gene matches: 9. This CDR3 is CASSFPGLAIDEQYF. The DNA of the CDR3 is TGTGCCAGCAGTTTTCCGGGACTAGCCATTGACGAGCAGTACTTC.

The J gene is TRBJ2-7, the V gene TRBV19; 10 bases are shared with TRBD1. V shed 7 bases and J 3 bases; nucleotides not matched to a gene: 6. Germline assignment: CDR1 LNHDA and CDR2 SQIVND (reference sequence). The CDR3 sequence is 14 residues long. This chain's CDR3 is CASTGQGVGYEQYF. DNA of the CDR3: TGTGCCAGTACTGGACAGGGGGTGGGCTACGAGCAGTACTTC.

The rearrangement joins TRBV5-1 to TRBJ2-7; TRBD1 aligns across 7 bases. J gave up 0 bases and V 3 bases, and 3 bases lay outside the gene matches. The germline V gene has CDR1 SGHRS and CDR2 YFSETQ. CDR3 size: 14 residues. CDR3 sequence: CASSSTGSSYEQYF. CDR3 coding DNA: TGCGCCAGCAGCTCGACAGGGAGCTCCTACGAGCAGTACTTC. Looking up the rest from reference TRBV5-1 and TRBJ2-7 gives the full variable domain: KAGVTQTPRYLIKTRGQQVTLSCSPISGHRSVSWYQQTPGQGLQFLFEYFSETQRNKGNFPGRFSGRQFSNSRSEMNVSTLELGDSALYLCASSSTGSSYEQYFGPGTRLTVT.